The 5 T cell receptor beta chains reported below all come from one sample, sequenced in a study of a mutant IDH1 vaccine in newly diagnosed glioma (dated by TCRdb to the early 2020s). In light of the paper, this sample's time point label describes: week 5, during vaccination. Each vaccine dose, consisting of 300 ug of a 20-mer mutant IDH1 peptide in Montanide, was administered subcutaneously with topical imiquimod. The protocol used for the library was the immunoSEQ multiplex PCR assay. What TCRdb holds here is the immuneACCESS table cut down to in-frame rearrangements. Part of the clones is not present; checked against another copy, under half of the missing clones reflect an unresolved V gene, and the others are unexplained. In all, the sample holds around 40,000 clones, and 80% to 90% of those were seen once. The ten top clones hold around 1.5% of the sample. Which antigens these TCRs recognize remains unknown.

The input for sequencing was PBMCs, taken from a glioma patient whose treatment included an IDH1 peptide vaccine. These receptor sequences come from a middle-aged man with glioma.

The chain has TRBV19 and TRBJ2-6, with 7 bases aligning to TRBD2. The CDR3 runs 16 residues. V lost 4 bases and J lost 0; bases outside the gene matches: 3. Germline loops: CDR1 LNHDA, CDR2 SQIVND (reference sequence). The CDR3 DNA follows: TGTGCCAGTAGTAGCGGGAGTACCTCTGGGGCCAACGTCCTGACTTTC. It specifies CASSSGSTSGANVLTF.

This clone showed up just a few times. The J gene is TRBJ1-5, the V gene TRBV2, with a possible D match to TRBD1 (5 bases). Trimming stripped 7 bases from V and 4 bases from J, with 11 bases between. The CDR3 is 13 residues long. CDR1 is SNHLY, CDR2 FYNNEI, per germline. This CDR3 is CASTKTGNQPQHF. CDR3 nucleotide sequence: TGTGCCAGCACCAAAACAGGTAATCAGCCCCAGCATTTT. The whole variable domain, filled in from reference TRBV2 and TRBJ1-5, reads EPEVTQTPSHQVTQMGQEVILRCVPISNHLYFYWYRQILGQKVEFLVSFYNNEISEKSEIFDDQFSVERPDGSNFTLKIRSTKLEDSAMYFCASTKTGNQPQHFGDGTRLSIL.

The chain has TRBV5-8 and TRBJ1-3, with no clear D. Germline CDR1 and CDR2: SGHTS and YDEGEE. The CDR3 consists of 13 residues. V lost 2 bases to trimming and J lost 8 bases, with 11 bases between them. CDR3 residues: CASSLRLAHTIYF. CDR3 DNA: TGTGCCAGCAGCTTAAGGCTCGCGCACACCATATATTTT.

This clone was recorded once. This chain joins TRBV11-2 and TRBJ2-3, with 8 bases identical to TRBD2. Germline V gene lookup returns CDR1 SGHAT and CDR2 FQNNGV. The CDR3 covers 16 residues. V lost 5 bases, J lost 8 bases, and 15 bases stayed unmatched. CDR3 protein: CASSLFSGGGSGTQYF. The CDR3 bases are TGTGCCAGCAGCCTATTCTCGGGCGGGGGGAGTGGTACGCAGTATTTT.

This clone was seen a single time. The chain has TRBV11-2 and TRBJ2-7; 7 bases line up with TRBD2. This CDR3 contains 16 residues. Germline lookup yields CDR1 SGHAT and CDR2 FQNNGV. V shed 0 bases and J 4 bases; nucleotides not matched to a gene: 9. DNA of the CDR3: TGTGCCAGCAGCTTAGAAGCGGGGCGGGCTGGTTACGAGCAGTACTTC. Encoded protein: CASSLEAGRAGYEQYF.